The clone carrying this T cell receptor beta chain was detected once. These data come from a study of shared clonotypes between healthy human individuals. Across the whole study: Aged between 18 and 49, the donors were a couple of women and three men.

V lost 4 bases, J lost 0 bases, and 9 bases lay in between. This CDR3 is 15 amino acids long. Germline V gene data show CDR1 as SGHAT and CDR2 as FQNNGV. In the original workflow: ImmunoSEQ gave junction-only sequences without quality scores, so filtering differed. Some clones are missing from TCRdb's copy, which holds only in-frame ones; the method was immunoSEQ multiplex PCR. That table is the source of V, J and clone size, and D and trimming were worked out from the DNA. The data hold millions of clones, with around nine tenths observed a single time. Among the donors, all were Caucasian adults who lived in Nashville, Tennessee.

The sample taken for sequencing was naive CD4+ T cells sorted from blood. Subset denoted: CD45RA+ positively selected. The chain couples TRBV11-2 to TRBJ2-2; the D is unclear. The receptor comes from a man aged 18 to 35 in good health. DNA of the CDR3: TGTGCCAGCAGCTCAACGACCGCGAACACCGGGGAGCTGTTTTTT. Amino acids: CASSSTTANTGELFF.